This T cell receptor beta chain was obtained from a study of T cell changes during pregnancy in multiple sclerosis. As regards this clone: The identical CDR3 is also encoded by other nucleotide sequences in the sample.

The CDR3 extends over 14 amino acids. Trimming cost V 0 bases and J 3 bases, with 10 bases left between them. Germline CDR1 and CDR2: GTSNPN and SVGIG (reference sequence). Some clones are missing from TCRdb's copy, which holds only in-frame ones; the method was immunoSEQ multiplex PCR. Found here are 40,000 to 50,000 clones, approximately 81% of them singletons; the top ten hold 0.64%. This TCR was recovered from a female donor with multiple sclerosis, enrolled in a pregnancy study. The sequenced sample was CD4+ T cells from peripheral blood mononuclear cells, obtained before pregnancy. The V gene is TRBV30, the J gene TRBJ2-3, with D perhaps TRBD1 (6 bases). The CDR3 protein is CAWSVQGGTDTQYF. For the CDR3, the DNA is TGTGCCTGGAGTGTACAAGGGGGAACAGATACGCAGTATTTT.